The rows below give T cell receptor beta chains drawn from one sample of a study of PD-1 blockade in classical Hodgkin lymphoma. TCRdb's table, derived via immunoSEQ multiplex PCR, lists solely in-frame clones and lacks some. This table has about 33,000 clones, 72% appearing once. Sample: peripheral blood mononuclear cells (PBMCs), taken before the fourth cycle of nivolumab. The receptors were gathered from a human donor with classical Hodgkin lymphoma. CDR3s include the opening cysteine and the closing phenylalanine or tryptophan. Each record gives: V gene, J gene, D gene, clone size, CDR3 DNA, CDR3 protein. A D gene is named only where the DNA matches it firmly. Expanded clones are given a class, and other clones once, few, many or no size at all.

TRBV6-1	TRBJ1-5	-	-	TGTGCCAGCGCCGAAGTAGATTGGGGAAATCAGCCCCAGCATTTT	CASAEVDWGNQPQHF
TRBV7-2	TRBJ2-6	-	-	TGTGCCAGCAGCTTAGCGCGAGGAGGGACCGGGGCCAACGTCCTGACTTTC	CASSLARGGTGANVLTF
TRBV2	TRBJ1-2	TRBD1	-	TGTGCCAGCAGTCTTGAGGGGGCACCGGGAGCTAACTATGGCTACACCTTC	CASSLEGAPGANYGYTF
TRBV6-5	TRBJ1-3	TRBD1	-	TGTGCCAGCAGTTCCACGGACAGGGCCAACACCATATATTTT	CASSSTDRANTIYF
TRBV14	TRBJ2-3	-	once	TGTGCCAGCAGCCATGTTAGAAAGTCTAGCACAGATACGCAGTATTTT	CASSHVRKSSTDTQYF
TRBV28	TRBJ1-4	-	-	TGTGCCAGCAGTGTCGCGGGTCTTCCTGGGCGGGTACTGTTTTTT	CASSVAGLPGRVLFF
TRBV6-5	TRBJ2-7	-	-	TGTGCCAGCAGTTCGGGACGGGAGCGCTACGAGCAGTACTTC	CASSSGRERYEQYF
TRBV7-3	TRBJ1-3	-	-	TGTGCCAGCAGCTTATCAGGCAGTTACTCTGGAAACACCATATATTTT	CASSLSGSYSGNTIYF
TRBV28	TRBJ2-5	-	once	TGTGCCAGGGTTACAGAGTCTCAAGGAGAGACCCAGTACTTC	CARVTESQGETQYF
TRBV13	TRBJ1-4	-	-	TGTGCCAGCAGCTTAGGTGGGTTAGGGAAACTGTTTTTT	CASSLGGLGKLFF
TRBV25-1	TRBJ1-5	TRBD1	-	TGTGCCAGCACCCCGACAGGGCGAGATTCCAATCAGCCCCAGCATTTT	CASTPTGRDSNQPQHF
TRBV7-9	TRBJ2-5	-	-	TGTGCCAGCAGCTTAGGCCAGACCCACCAAGAGACCCAGTACTTC	CASSLGQTHQETQYF
TRBV25-1	TRBJ2-5	-	-	TGTGCCAGCAGTGACGGACGGGGCCAAGAGACCCAGTACTTC	CASSDGRGQETQYF
TRBV28	TRBJ1-5	-	once	TGTGCCAGCAGTTTAGACCATAGACGAGCGGGCAATCAGCCCCAGCATTTT	CASSLDHRRAGNQPQHF